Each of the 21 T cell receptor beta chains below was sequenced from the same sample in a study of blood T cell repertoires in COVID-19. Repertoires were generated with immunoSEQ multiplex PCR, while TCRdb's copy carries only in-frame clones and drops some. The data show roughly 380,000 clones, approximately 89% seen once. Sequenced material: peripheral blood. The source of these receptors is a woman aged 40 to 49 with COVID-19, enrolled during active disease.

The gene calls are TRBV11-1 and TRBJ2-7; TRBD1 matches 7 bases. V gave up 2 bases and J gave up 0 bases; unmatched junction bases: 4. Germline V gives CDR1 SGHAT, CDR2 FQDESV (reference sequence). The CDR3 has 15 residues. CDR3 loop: CASSLFRGSSYEQYF. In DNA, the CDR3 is TGTGCCAGCAGCTTATTCAGGGGGAGCTCCTACGAGCAGTACTTC.

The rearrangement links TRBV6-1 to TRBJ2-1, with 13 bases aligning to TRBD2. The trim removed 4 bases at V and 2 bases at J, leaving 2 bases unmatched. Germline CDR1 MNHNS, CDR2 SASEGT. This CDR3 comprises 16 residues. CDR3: CASSALAGGPYNEQFF. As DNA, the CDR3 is TGTGCCAGCAGTGCACTAGCGGGAGGGCCCTACAATGAGCAGTTCTTC.

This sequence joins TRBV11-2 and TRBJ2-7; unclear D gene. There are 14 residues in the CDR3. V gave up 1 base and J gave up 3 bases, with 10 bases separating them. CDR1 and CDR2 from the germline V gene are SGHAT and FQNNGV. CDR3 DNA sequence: TGTGCCAGCAGCTTAGGGTGGCAGGACTACGAGCAGTACTTC. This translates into CASSLGWQDYEQYF.

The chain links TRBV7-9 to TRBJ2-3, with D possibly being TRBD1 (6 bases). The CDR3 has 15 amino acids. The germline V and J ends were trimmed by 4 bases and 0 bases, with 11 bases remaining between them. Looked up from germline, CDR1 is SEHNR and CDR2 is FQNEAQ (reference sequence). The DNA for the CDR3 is TGTGCCAGCAGCTCCCGAGGGGGTAGCACAGATACGCAGTATTTT. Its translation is CASSSRGGSTDTQYF.

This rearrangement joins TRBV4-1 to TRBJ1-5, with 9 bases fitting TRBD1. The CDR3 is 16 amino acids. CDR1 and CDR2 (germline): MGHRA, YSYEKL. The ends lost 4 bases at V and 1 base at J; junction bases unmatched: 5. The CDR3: CASSPGTGSSNQPQHF. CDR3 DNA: TGCGCCAGCAGCCCCGGGACAGGGAGCAGCAATCAGCCCCAGCATTTT.

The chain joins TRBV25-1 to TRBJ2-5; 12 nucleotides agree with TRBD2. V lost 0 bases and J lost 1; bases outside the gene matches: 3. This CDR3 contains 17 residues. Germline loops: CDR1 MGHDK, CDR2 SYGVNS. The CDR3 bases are TGTGCCAGCAGTGAATATACACTAGCGGGGGGCCAAGAGACCCAGTACTTC. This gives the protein CASSEYTLAGGQETQYF.

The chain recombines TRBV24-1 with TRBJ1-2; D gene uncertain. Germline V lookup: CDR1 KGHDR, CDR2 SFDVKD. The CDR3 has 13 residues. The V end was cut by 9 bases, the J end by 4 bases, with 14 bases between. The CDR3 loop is CATSDGVRYGYTF. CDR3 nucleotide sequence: TGTGCCACCTCTGACGGGGTCCGCTATGGCTACACCTTC.

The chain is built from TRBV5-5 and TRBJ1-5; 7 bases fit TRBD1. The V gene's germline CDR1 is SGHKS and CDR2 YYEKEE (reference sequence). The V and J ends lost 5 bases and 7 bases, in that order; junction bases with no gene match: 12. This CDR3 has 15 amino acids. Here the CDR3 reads CASSSKEGAGQPQHF. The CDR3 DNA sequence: TGTGCCAGCAGTTCGAAGGAGGGGGCTGGGCAGCCCCAGCATTTT.

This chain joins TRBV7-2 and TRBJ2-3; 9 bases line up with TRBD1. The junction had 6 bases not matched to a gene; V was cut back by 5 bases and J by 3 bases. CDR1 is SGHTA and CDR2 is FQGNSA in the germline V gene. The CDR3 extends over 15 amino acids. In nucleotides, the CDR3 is TGTGCCAGCAGCATACAGACAGGGGGGACAGATACGCAGTATTTT. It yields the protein CASSIQTGGTDTQYF.

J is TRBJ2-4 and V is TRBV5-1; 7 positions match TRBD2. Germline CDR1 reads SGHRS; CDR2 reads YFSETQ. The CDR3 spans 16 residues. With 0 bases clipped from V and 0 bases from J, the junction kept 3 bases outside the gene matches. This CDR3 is CASSLAPSGAKNIQYF. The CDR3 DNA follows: TGCGCCAGCAGCTTGGCGCCTAGCGGAGCCAAAAACATTCAGTACTTC.

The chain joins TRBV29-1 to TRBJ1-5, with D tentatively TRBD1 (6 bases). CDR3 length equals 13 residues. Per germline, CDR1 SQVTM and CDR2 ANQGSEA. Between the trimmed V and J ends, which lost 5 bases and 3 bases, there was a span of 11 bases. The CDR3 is CSVSQGNNQPQHF. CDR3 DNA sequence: TGCAGCGTTTCACAGGGAAACAATCAGCCCCAGCATTTT. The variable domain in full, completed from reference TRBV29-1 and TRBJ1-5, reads SAVISQKPSRDICQRGTSLTIQCQVDSQVTMMFWYRQQPGQSLTLIATANQGSEATYESGFVIDKFPISRPNLTFSTLTVSNMSPEDSSIYLCSVSQGNNQPQHFGDGTRLSIL.

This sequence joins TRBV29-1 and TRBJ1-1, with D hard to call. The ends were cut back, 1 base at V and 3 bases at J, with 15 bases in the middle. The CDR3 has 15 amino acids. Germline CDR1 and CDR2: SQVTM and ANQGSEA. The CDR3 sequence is CSVEGKFGEYTEAFF. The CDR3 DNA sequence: TGCAGCGTTGAAGGGAAATTCGGGGAATACACTGAAGCTTTCTTT.

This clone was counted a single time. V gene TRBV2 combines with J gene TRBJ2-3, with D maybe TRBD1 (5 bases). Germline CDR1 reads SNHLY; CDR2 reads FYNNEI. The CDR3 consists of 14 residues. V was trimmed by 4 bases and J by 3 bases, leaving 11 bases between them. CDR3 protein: CASSVRARTDTQYF. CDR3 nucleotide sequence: TGTGCCAGCAGTGTCAGGGCTAGGACAGATACGCAGTATTTT.

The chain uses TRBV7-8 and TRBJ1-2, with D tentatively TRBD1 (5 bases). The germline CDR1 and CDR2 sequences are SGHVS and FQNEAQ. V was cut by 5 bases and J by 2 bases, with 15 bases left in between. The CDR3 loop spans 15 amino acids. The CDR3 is CASSGLGGANYGYTF. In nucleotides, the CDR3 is TGTGCCAGCAGCGGGTTGGGAGGGGCCAACTATGGCTACACCTTC.

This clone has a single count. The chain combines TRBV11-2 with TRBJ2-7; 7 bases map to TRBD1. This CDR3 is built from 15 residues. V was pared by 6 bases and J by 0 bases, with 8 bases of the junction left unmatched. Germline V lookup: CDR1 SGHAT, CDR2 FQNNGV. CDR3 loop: CASRVPGQNSYEQYF. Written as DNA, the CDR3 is TGTGCCAGCAGAGTTCCGGGACAGAACTCCTACGAGCAGTACTTC. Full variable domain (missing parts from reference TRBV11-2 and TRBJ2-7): EAGVAQSPRYKIIEKRQSVAFWCNPISGHATLYWYQQILGQGPKLLIQFQNNGVVDDSQLPKDRFSAERLKGVDSTLKIQPAKLEDSAVYLCASRVPGQNSYEQYFGPGTRLTVT.

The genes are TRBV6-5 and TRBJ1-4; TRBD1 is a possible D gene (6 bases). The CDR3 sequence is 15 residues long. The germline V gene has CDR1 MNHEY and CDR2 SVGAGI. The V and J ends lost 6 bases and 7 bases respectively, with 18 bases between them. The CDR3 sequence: CASSMIQGIGEKLFF. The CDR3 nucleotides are TGTGCCAGCAGCATGATACAGGGAATTGGTGAAAAACTGTTTTTT.

CDR3 sequence (DNA): TGTGCCAGCAGTCTAACAGGGGGCGGGAATTCACCCCTCCACTTT. Translating it yields CASSLTGGGNSPLHF. The chain links TRBV6-4 to TRBJ1-6, with TRBD1 identical over 9 bases. The V segment lost 5 bases and the J segment 7 bases; nucleotides outside the gene matches: 6. Germline lookup yields CDR1 MRHNA and CDR2 SNTAGT. This CDR3 region has 15 residues.

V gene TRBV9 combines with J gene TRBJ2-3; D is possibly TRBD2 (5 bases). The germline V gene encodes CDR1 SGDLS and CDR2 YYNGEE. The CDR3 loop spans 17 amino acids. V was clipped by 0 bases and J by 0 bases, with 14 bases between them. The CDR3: CASSVVGSGLSTDTQYF. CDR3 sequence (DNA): TGTGCCAGCAGCGTAGTAGGGAGCGGCCTTAGCACAGATACGCAGTATTTT.

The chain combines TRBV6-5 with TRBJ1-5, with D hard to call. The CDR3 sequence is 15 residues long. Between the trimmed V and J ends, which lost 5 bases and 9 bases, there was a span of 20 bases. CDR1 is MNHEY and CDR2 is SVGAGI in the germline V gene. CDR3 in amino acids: CASSPRQVGEWPQHF. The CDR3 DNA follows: TGTGCCAGCAGTCCTCGACAAGTTGGTGAATGGCCCCAGCATTTT.

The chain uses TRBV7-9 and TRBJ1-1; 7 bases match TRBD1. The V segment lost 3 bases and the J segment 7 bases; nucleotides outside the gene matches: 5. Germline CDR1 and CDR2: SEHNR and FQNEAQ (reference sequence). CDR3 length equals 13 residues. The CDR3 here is CASSFSGDSEAFF. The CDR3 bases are TGTGCCAGCAGCTTTTCAGGGGACAGTGAAGCTTTCTTT.

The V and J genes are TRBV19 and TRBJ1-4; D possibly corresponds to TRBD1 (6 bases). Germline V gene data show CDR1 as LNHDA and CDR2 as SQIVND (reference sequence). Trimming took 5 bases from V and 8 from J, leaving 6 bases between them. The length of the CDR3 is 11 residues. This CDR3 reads CASSQGEKLFF. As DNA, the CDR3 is TGTGCCAGTAGTCAGGGGGAAAAACTGTTTTTT.